Shown below are 5 T cell receptor beta chains from a single sample sequenced in a study of blood T cell repertoires in COVID-19 (dated by TCRdb to the early 2020s). The library came from the immunoSEQ multiplex PCR assay. TCRdb holds this immuneACCESS table with in-frame rearrangements only. Some clones are missing; in checked studies, unresolved V genes explain under half, and the rest has no known cause. For this sample the table gives 350,000 to 400,000 clones, of which around 92% were detected only once. In total, the top ten clones hold 1.7% of the sample. Sample: PBMCs or T cells enriched from blood (not recorded which). The receptors derive from a woman aged 25 to 39 who had recovered from COVID-19.

CDR3 amino acids: CASSLETASQETQYF. CDR3 nucleotides: TGTGCCAGCAGCTTAGAAACCGCTAGCCAAGAGACCCAGTACTTC. The chain carries TRBV7-8 and TRBJ2-5; no firm D call. The CDR3 extends over 15 amino acids. The V end lost 1 base, the J end lost 1 base, and 10 bases lay between the germline ends. Germline-derived CDR1 and CDR2 are SGHVS and FQNEAQ.

The chain has TRBV6-5 and TRBJ2-5; D perhaps matches TRBD2 (6 bases). This CDR3 is built from 13 residues. Germline V gene data show CDR1 as MNHEY and CDR2 as SVGAGI. Trimming removed 5 bases at V and 1 base at J, with 8 bases between. The chain's CDR3 is CASSIGGQETQYF. CDR3 nucleotide sequence: TGTGCCAGCAGTATCGGGGGCCAAGAGACCCAGTACTTC.

This rearrangement joins TRBV7-9 to TRBJ2-3; 8 nucleotides match TRBD1. This CDR3 contains 16 residues. The V segment lost 8 bases and the J segment 0 bases; nucleotides outside the gene matches: 10. Per the germline V gene, CDR1 is SEHNR and CDR2 is FQNEAQ (reference sequence). The CDR3 is CASEDLDRASTDTQYF. The CDR3 nucleotides are TGTGCCAGCGAAGATTTGGACAGGGCTAGCACAGATACGCAGTATTTT.

The chain employs TRBV28 and TRBJ1-1; maybe TRBD1 (6 bases). The germline CDR1 and CDR2 sequences are MDHEN and SYDVKM. The CDR3 runs 14 residues. Trimming pared 3 bases from V and 11 bases from J, leaving 19 bases between. DNA of the CDR3: TGTGCCAGCAGTTTCGATTCTTCCGGGGGGCGGGCTTTCTTT. This sequence encodes CASSFDSSGGRAFF. Filled out from reference TRBV28 and TRBJ1-1, the complete variable domain reads DVKVTQSSRYLVKRTGEKVFLECVQDMDHENMFWYRQDPGLGLRLIYFSYDVKMKEKGDIPEGYSVSREKKERFSLILESASTNQTSMYLCASSFDSSGGRAFFGQGTRLTVV.

The chain employs TRBV28 and TRBJ2-1, with 10 bases matching TRBD2. With 7 bases clipped from V and 1 base from J, the junction kept 4 bases outside the gene matches. Per the germline V gene, CDR1 is MDHEN and CDR2 is SYDVKM. The CDR3 has 15 amino acids. DNA of the CDR3: TGTGCCAGCAAAAGCGGGAGGGCGTCCTACAATGAGCAGTTCTTC. It codes for CASKSGRASYNEQFF.